The TCR beta chain under discussion was sequenced for a study of OX40 agonist ivuxolimab in advanced cancers. TCRdb keeps only in-frame clones here, not all; method: immunoSEQ multiplex PCR. The sample shows 50,000 to 65,000 clones, 86% of them seen only once. This clone was detected only a few times. This CDR3 region has 14 residues. V was shortened by 0 bases and J by 1 base, with 6 bases between the two germline ends. Per the germline V gene, CDR1 is MRHNA and CDR2 is SNTAGT. This clonotype was sampled from an adult with an advanced solid tumor such as melanoma, head and neck, liver or kidney cancer. The chain has TRBV6-4 and TRBJ1-1; no clear D. The sequencing here drew on CD4+ or CD8+ T cells sorted from blood, taken in a trial of the OX40 agonist ivuxolimab. The CDR3 sequence: CASSDSDRNTEAFF. DNA of the CDR3: TGTGCCAGCAGTGACTCTGACCGGAACACTGAAGCTTTCTTT.